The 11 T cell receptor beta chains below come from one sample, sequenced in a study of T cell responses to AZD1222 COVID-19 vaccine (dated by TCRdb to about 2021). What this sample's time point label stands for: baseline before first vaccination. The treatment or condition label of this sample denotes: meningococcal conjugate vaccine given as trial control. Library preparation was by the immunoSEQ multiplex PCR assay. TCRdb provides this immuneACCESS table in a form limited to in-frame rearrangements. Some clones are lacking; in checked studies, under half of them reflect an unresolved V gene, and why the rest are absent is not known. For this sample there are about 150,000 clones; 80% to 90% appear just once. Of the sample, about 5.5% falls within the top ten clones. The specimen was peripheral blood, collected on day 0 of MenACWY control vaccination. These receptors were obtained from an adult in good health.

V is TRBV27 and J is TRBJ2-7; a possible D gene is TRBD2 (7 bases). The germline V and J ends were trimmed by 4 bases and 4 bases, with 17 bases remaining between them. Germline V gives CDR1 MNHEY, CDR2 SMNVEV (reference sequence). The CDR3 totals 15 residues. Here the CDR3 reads CASSSLRGARYEQYV. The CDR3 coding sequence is TGTGCCAGCAGTTCACTTCGGGGGGCAAGGTACGAGCAGTACGTC.

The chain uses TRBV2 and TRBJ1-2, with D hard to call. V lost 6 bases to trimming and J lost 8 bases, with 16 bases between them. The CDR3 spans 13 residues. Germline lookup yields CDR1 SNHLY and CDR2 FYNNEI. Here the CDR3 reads CASSAGFEGGYTF. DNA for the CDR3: TGTGCCAGCAGCGCGGGCTTCGAGGGAGGCTACACCTTC.

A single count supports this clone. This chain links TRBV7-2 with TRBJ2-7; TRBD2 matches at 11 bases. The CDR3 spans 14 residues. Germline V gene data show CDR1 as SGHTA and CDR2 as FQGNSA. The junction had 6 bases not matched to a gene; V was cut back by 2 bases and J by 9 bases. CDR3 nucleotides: TGTGCCAGCAGCTTAACTAGCGGGAGAGAAGGGCAGTACTTC. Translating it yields CASSLTSGREGQYF.

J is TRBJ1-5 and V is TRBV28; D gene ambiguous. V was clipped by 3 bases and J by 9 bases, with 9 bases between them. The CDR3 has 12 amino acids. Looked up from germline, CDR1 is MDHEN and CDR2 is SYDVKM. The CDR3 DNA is TGTGCCAGCAGTTTGCGTGTTCCGCCCCAGCATTTT. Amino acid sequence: CASSLRVPPQHF.

CDR3 amino acids: CASSKALLATLTDTQYF. In DNA, the CDR3 is TGTGCCAGCAGCAAGGCCCTACTAGCGACCCTCACAGATACGCAGTATTTT. This sequence joins TRBV11-3 and TRBJ2-3; 7 bases fit TRBD2. This CDR3 is built from 17 residues. Germline CDR1 reads SGHNT; CDR2 reads YENEEA. Losses at the gene ends were 5 bases for V and 2 bases for J; bases not matched to a gene: 13.

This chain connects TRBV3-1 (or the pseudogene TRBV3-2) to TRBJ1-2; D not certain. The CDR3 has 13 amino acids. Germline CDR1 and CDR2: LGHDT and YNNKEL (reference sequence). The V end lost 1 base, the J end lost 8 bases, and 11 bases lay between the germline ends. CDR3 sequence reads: CASSQVWLGGYTF. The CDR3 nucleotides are TGTGCCAGCAGCCAAGTCTGGTTAGGGGGCTACACCTTC.

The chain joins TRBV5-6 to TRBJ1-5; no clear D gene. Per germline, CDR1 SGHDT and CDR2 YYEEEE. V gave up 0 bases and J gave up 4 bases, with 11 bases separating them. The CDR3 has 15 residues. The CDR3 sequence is CASSLVGSGNQPQHF. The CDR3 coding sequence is TGTGCCAGCAGCTTGGTGGGATCCGGGAATCAGCCCCAGCATTTT.

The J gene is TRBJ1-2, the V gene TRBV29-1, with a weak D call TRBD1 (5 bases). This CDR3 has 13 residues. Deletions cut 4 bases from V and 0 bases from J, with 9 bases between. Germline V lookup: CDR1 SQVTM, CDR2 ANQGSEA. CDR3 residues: CSVARGPNYGYTF. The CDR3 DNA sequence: TGCAGCGTTGCTAGGGGCCCTAACTATGGCTACACCTTC.

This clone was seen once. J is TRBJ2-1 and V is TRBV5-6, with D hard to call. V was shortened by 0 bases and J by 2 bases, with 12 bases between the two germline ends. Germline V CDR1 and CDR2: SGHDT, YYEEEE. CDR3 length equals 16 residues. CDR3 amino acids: CASSLVRANPYNEQFF. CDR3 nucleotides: TGTGCCAGCAGCTTGGTTCGGGCTAACCCCTACAATGAGCAGTTCTTC. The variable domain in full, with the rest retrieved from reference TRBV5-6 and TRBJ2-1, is DAGVTQSPTHLIKTRGQQVTLRCSPKSGHDTVSWYQQALGQGPQFIFQYYEEEERQRGNFPDRFSGHQFPNYSSELNVNALLLGDSALYLCASSLVRANPYNEQFFGPGTRLTVL.

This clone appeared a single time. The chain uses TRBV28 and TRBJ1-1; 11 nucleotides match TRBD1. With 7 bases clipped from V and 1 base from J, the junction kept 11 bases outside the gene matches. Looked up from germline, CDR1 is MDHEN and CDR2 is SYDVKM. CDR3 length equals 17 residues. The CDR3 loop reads CASKRTGGLNRNTEAFF. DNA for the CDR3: TGTGCCAGCAAACGGACAGGGGGCTTAAACAGGAACACTGAAGCTTTCTTT.

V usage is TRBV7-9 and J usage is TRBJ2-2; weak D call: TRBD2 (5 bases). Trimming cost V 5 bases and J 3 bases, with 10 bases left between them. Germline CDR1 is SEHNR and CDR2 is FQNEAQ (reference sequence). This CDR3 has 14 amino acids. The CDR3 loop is CASSPHGDTGELFF. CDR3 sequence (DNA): TGTGCCAGCAGCCCCCACGGGGACACCGGGGAGCTGTTTTTT.